This entry lists 4 T cell receptor beta chains sequenced from one sample in a study of cytomegalovirus exposure and HLA in healthy donors. PCR primers comprised 60 Vbeta and 13 Jbeta primers. This table comes from immunoSEQ multiplex PCR, and its TCRdb copy is limited to in-frame clones, with some not included. The sample has under 200,000 clones, just over 75% seen once. Sequences were obtained from PBMCs. The receptor source for this set is a woman aged 30 to 39 in good health and CMV-seropositive.

This chain joins TRBV19 and TRBJ2-1, with D perhaps matching TRBD1 (6 bases). The CDR3 is made up of 14 amino acids. In germline, CDR1 is LNHDA, CDR2 SQIVND (reference sequence). V lost 4 bases and J lost 9, with 16 bases in between. CDR3 DNA sequence: TGTGCCAGTAGTACCACCAAACAGGGATCTGAGCAGTTCTTC. It translates to CASSTTKQGSEQFF.

The chain couples TRBV2 to TRBJ2-5; 10 nucleotides line up with TRBD2. With V trimmed by 6 bases and J by 8 bases, 12 bases remained unmatched. Germline CDR1 and CDR2: SNHLY and FYNNEI. This CDR3 spans 15 amino acids. The CDR3 loop is CASSTTSGNVGTQYF. DNA of the CDR3: TGTGCCAGCAGCACTACTAGCGGGAATGTTGGAACCCAGTACTTC.

The chain has TRBV4-3 and TRBJ1-2; TRBD1 matches at 11 bases. The V gene's germline CDR1 is LGHNA and CDR2 YSLEER. J gave up 10 bases and V 2 bases, and 9 bases lay outside the gene matches. The CDR3 spans 15 residues. The CDR3 loop reads CASSQRTGGLQTYTF. For the CDR3, the DNA is TGCGCCAGCAGCCAAAGGACAGGGGGCCTTCAGACCTACACCTTC.

V usage is TRBV5-1 and J usage is TRBJ2-1; perhaps TRBD2 as D (5 bases). This CDR3 spans 16 amino acids. Germline V gene sequence: CDR1 SGHRS, CDR2 YFSETQ. Trimming took 7 bases from V and 6 from J, leaving 23 bases between them. The chain's CDR3 is CASAPLVMDSTNEQFF. The CDR3 bases are TGCGCCAGCGCCCCCTTAGTGATGGACTCGACCAATGAGCAGTTCTTC.